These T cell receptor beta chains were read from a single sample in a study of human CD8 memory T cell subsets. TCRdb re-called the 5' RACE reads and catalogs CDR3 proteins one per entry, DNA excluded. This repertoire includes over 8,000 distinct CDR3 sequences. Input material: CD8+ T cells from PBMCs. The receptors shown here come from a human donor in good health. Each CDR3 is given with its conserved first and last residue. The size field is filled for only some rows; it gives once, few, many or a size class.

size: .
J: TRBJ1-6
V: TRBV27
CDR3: CACRTGLSPLHF

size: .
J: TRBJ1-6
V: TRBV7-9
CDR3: CASSLEGAVSPLHF

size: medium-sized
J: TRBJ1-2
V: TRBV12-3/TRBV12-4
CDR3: CASSESGTGKSHGYTF

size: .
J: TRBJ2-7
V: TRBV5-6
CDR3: CASSLGTASYEQYF

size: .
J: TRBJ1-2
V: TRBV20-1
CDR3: CSAQRDREGYGYTF

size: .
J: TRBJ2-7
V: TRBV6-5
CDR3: CASSYQNPISGGVYEQYF

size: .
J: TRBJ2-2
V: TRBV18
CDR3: CASSPTDRGNTGELFF

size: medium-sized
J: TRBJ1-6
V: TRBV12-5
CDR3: CASGLVGRSSYNSPLHF

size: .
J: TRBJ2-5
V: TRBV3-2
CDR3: CASSQRAGIQETQYF

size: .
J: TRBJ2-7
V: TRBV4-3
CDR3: CASSQGTGTSNEQYF

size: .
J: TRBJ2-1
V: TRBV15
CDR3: CATSPGQSSYNEQFF

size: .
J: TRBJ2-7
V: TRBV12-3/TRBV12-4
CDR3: CASSRGLAGPYEQYF

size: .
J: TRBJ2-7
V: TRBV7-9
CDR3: CASSGDNIYEQYF

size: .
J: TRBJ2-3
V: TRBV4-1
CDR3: CASSQAQGRTDTQYF

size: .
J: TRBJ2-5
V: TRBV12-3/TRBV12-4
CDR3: CASSRWVVTGVETQYF

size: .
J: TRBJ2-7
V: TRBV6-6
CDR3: CASSHAETREQYF

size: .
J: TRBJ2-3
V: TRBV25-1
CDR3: CASTSGEGFDTQYF

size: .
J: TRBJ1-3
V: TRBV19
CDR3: CASKGGEGTGNTIYF

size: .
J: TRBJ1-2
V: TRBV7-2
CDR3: CASSLTGGEGYGYTF

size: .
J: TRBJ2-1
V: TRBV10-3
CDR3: CAISEPGREQFF

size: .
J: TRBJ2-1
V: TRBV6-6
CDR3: CASSTGGPNEQFF

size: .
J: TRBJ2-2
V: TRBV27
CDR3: CASSFGGEVIGELFF

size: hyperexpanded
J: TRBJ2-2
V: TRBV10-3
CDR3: CAIGNTGELFF

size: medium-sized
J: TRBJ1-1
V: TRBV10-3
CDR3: CAISESMGGRNTEAFF

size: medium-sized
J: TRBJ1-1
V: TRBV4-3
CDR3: CASSQDPGNTEAFF

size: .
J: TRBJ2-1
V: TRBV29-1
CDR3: CSVEDLIHPGGGNNEQFF

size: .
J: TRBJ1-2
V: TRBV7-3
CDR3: CASSTGVGANYGYTF